The 27 T cell receptor beta chains reported below all come from one sample, sequenced in a study of T cells in Graves' hyperthyroidism and ophthalmopathy. Amplified regions were TCR beta CDR3 sequences from RNA transcripts. TCR CDR3 underwent first-round RT-PCR with the HTBI primer set. TCRdb reprocessed the multiplex PCR reads via MiXCR and lists one record per CDR3 protein. The repertoire has 340,000 or so distinct CDR3 sequences, 16% of them found once; the top ten carry around 34%. The sample consisted of blood. The receptors were sampled from a man younger than 45 with Graves' hyperthyroidism.

There are a few counts of this clonotype. The rearrangement joins TRBV6-1 to TRBJ1-5; D gene unclear. This CDR3 has 12 residues. V was cut by 7 bases and J by 7 bases, with 11 bases left in between. Germline CDR1 reads MNHNS; CDR2 reads SASEGT. The CDR3 coding sequence is TGTGCCAGCAATTCTCCGGGGCAGCCCCAGCATTTT. Protein product: CASNSPGQPQHF.

Many counts were recorded for this clonotype. V usage is TRBV6-1 and J usage is TRBJ1-1, with TRBD1 identical over 7 bases. Germline values: CDR1 MNHNS, CDR2 SASEGT. The CDR3 sequence is 13 residues long. The ends lost 7 bases at V and 1 base at J; junction bases unmatched: 3. CDR3 sequence (DNA): TGTGCCAGCACCCAGGGGGGGAACACTGAAGCTTTCTTT. Protein: CASTQGGNTEAFF.

Turning to this clonotype: Since the CDR3 does not end with the conserved phenylalanine or tryptophan, this likely comes from a read error. The V and J genes are TRBV6-1 and TRBJ2-3; no definite D call. Germline V lookup: CDR1 MNHNS, CDR2 SASEGT. This CDR3 contains 15 residues. The V gene lost 3 bases and the J gene lost 0 bases, with 10 bases spanning the gap. CDR3 loop: CASSDAAASTDTQYS. As DNA, the CDR3 is TGTGCCAGCAGTGATGCGGCTGCTAGCACAGATACGCAGTATTCT.

This clonotype was counted a few times. Compared with germline, one end of the junction differs, possibly owing to a read error. The rearrangement joins TRBV15 to TRBJ1-1; D ambiguous. Per the germline V gene, CDR1 is LNHNV and CDR2 is YYDKDF (reference sequence). The CDR3 is 13 amino acids. CDR3: CATSRVLDTEAFF. DNA for the CDR3: TGTGCCACCAGCAGAGTACTTGACACGGAAGCTTTCTTT.

Regarding this clonotype: A clone one base away is much larger, so this may be a read error. The CDR3 protein is CATSRSSGSINEQFF. Written as DNA, the CDR3 is TGTGCCACCAGCCGCTCTAGCGGGAGTATCAATGAGCAGTTCTTC. The V and J genes are TRBV24-1 and TRBJ2-1; 10 positions agree with TRBD2. The ends lost 7 bases at V and 6 bases at J; junction bases unmatched: 8. Germline V lookup: CDR1 KGHDR, CDR2 SFDVKD. CDR3 size: 15 residues.

This sequence joins TRBV5-1 and TRBJ2-3, with D maybe TRBD1 (6 bases). V lost 2 bases and J 2 bases, leaving 15 bases between the germline ends. Germline V lookup: CDR1 SGHRS, CDR2 YFSETQ. The CDR3 length is 16 residues. CDR3 DNA sequence: TGCGCCAGCAGCTTACATGGGAACAGGGTCACAGATACGCAGTATTTT. Translating gives CASSLHGNRVTDTQYF.

Concerning this clonotype itself: A read error may be the cause here, since a much bigger clone is one base away. The chain joins TRBV6-1 to TRBJ1-1; 7 bases are a match to TRBD1. The germline CDR1 and CDR2 sequences are MNHNS and SASEGT. V shed 3 bases and J 2 bases; nucleotides not matched to a gene: 18. This CDR3 has 19 amino acids. In nucleotides, the CDR3 is TGTGCCAGCAGTGATCTGTTGTGGGGCCCGGGGACAGAAAACACTGAAGCTTTCTTT. Its protein is CASSDLLWGPGTENTEAFF.

The sample holds many counts of this clonotype. The chain combines TRBV5-1 with TRBJ1-1, with D possibly being TRBD1 (5 bases). The CDR3 is made up of 13 amino acids. From germline, CDR1 is SGHRS and CDR2 YFSETQ. Trimming took 4 bases from V and 7 from J, leaving 14 bases between them. The CDR3 DNA reads TGCGCCAGCAGCCGAGGGGCCTACGGTGAAGCTTTCTTT. This codes for CASSRGAYGEAFF.

This clonotype occurred many times. CDR3 nucleotides: TGCGCCAGCAGCCAAGGGATCACAGATACGCAGTATTTT. Translating it yields CASSQGITDTQYF. This rearrangement joins TRBV4-1 to TRBJ2-3; D gene unclear. Germline CDR1 is MGHRA and CDR2 is YSYEKL. V lost 1 base, J lost 2 bases, and 4 bases lay in between. The CDR3 has 13 residues.

The genes are TRBV29-1 and TRBJ2-6, with D unresolved. The length of the CDR3 is 13 residues. Germline CDR1 SQVTM, CDR2 ANQGSEA. V lost 6 bases, J lost 4 bases, and 10 bases lay in between. The CDR3 protein is CSVVLSGANVLTF. In nucleotides, the CDR3 is TGCAGCGTAGTTCTCTCCGGGGCCAACGTCCTGACTTTC.

This clonotype was found many times. This chain joins TRBV28 and TRBJ2-6; the D is unclear. CDR1 is MDHEN and CDR2 is SYDVKM in the germline V gene. The CDR3 has 15 amino acids. V was trimmed by 2 bases and J by 0 bases, leaving 5 bases between them. The CDR3 bases are TGTGCCAGCAGTTTAACATACTCTGGGGCCAACGTCCTGACTTTC. Translated, it gives CASSLTYSGANVLTF.

This clonotype occurred many times. J is TRBJ1-1 and V is TRBV5-1; D call uncertain. From germline, CDR1 is SGHRS and CDR2 YFSETQ. V was pared by 0 bases and J by 5 bases, with 8 bases between. The CDR3 consists of 13 residues. This chain's CDR3 is CASSLAGRTEAFF. The CDR3 nucleotides are TGCGCCAGCAGCTTGGCAGGTCGGACTGAAGCTTTCTTT.

The chain recombines TRBV19 with TRBJ1-5; D perhaps matches TRBD1 (5 bases). The CDR3 is 17 residues long. V lost 0 bases and J lost 7, with 19 bases in between. The germline gives CDR1 LNHDA, CDR2 SQIVND (reference sequence). The CDR3 sequence: CASSIDPPGRVWQPQHF. The CDR3 nucleotides are TGTGCCAGTAGTATAGACCCCCCGGGCAGGGTATGGCAGCCCCAGCATTTT. Full variable domain (rest looked up from reference TRBV19 and TRBJ1-5): DGGITQSPKYLFRKEGQNVTLSCEQNLNHDAMYWYRQDPGQGLRLIYYSQIVNDFQKGDIAEGYSVSREKKESFPLTVTSAQKNPTAFYLCASSIDPPGRVWQPQHFGDGTRLSIL.

This clonotype was detected many times. The V and J genes are TRBV6-1 and TRBJ1-5; TRBD1 aligns across 10 bases. The V and J ends lost 8 bases and 7 bases, in that order; junction bases with no gene match: 5. Germline V CDR1 and CDR2: MNHNS, SASEGT. The CDR3 totals 13 residues. The CDR3 sequence is CASRDRGGQPQHF. In DNA, the CDR3 is TGTGCCAGCCGGGACAGGGGAGGCCAGCCCCAGCATTTT.

DNA for the CDR3: TGTGCCAGTGCCCCATCAGGACGGGGCAATGAGCAGTTCTTC. This codes for CASAPSGRGNEQFF. The chain carries TRBV19 and TRBJ2-1, with D possibly being TRBD2 (5 bases). The CDR3 has 14 amino acids. Germline CDR1 is LNHDA and CDR2 is SQIVND (reference sequence). V shed 8 bases and J shed 6 bases, with 17 bases lying between them.

Many counts were recorded for this clonotype. CDR3 region: CSVVPGTVYNEQFF. The CDR3, as DNA: TGCAGCGTTGTCCCCGGGACCGTGTACAATGAGCAGTTCTTC. The chain joins TRBV29-1 to TRBJ2-1; D may match TRBD1 or TRBD2 (5 bases each). Germline loops: CDR1 SQVTM, CDR2 ANQGSEA. The length of the CDR3 is 14 residues. The germline V and J ends were trimmed by 4 bases and 4 bases, with 14 bases remaining between them.

This clonotype appeared many times. The V call is TRBV3-1, the J call TRBJ2-1; D perhaps matches TRBD2 (5 bases). Per germline, CDR1 LGHDT and CDR2 YNNKEL (reference sequence). With 9 bases removed from V and 1 base from J, the gap between germline ends came to 16 bases. The CDR3 runs 15 residues. The CDR3 sequence is CASEVSGPSYNEQFF. CDR3 bases: TGTGCCAGTGAAGTCAGCGGCCCTTCCTACAATGAGCAGTTCTTC.

The sample holds many counts of this clonotype. The chain links TRBV7-8 to TRBJ1-2, with D hard to call. CDR1 and CDR2 from the germline V gene are SGHVS and FQNEAQ. The ends were cut back, 3 bases at V and 6 bases at J, with 14 bases in the middle. This CDR3 contains 14 residues. This chain's CDR3 is CASSLGASGDGYTF. DNA of the CDR3: TGTGCCAGCAGCTTGGGAGCATCTGGCGATGGCTACACCTTC.

This clonotype was detected ten times or more. The V and J genes are TRBV12-3 or TRBV12-4 and TRBJ1-2; no reliable D call. V was pared by 3 bases and J by 8 bases, with 16 bases between. The CDR3 extends over 14 amino acids. In nucleotides, the CDR3 is TGTGCCAGCAGTTTGGGGTTTGGGGTGGCCGGCTACACCTTC. As protein: CASSLGFGVAGYTF.

This clonotype was counted ten times or more. The rearrangement joins TRBV3-1 to TRBJ2-3, with a possible D match to TRBD2 (6 bases). The CDR3 consists of 15 residues. V was pared by 1 base and J by 0 bases, with 8 bases between. Per the germline V gene, CDR1 is LGHDT and CDR2 is YNNKEL (reference sequence). The CDR3 bases are TGTGCCAGCAGCCAAGGGGCGGGAAGCACAGATACGCAGTATTTT. It translates to CASSQGAGSTDTQYF.

This clonotype has ten or more counts. CDR3 sequence: CASSYGRPEAFF. In DNA, the CDR3 is TGTGCCAGCAGTTACGGGAGGCCTGAAGCTTTCTTT. The V call is TRBV6-2 or TRBV6-3, the J call TRBJ1-1; D gene ambiguous. This CDR3 has 12 residues. Trimming shortened V by 2 bases and J by 6 bases, and 7 bases separated the two germline ends. Germline V gene lookup returns CDR1 MNHEY and CDR2 SVGEGT.

The chain combines TRBV12-3 or TRBV12-4 with TRBJ1-4; TRBD1 matches at 7 bases. Trimming removed 6 bases from V and 7 bases from J; junction bases left unmatched: 2. The CDR3 runs to 12 residues. CDR3 in amino acids: CASSRDSEKLFF. The CDR3 bases are TGTGCCAGCAGCCGGGACAGTGAAAAACTGTTTTTT.

This clonotype appeared a few times. V usage is TRBV5-5 and J usage is TRBJ1-5; D is ambiguous. Trimming removed 0 bases from V and 9 bases from J, with 4 bases in between. This CDR3 spans 11 amino acids. CDR1 is SGHKS and CDR2 is YYEKEE in the germline V gene (reference sequence). CDR3 sequence: CASSLVPPQHF. In nucleotides, the CDR3 is TGTGCCAGCAGCTTGGTGCCGCCCCAGCATTTT.

Many counts were recorded for this clonotype. The V call is TRBV4-2, the J call TRBJ2-3; D is unclear. V was clipped by 4 bases and J by 5 bases, with 16 bases between them. CDR1 and CDR2 (germline): LGHNA, YNFKEQ. There are 15 residues in the CDR3. CDR3 sequence: CASSPRPEGEDTQYF. DNA of the CDR3: TGTGCCAGCAGCCCCCGACCAGAAGGCGAAGATACGCAGTATTTT.

This clonotype was picked up many times. This sequence joins TRBV2 and TRBJ1-5, with D perhaps matching TRBD1 (5 bases). With 8 bases removed from V and 4 bases from J, the gap between germline ends came to 18 bases. CDR3 length: 15 residues. From germline, CDR1 is SNHLY and CDR2 FYNNEI. The CDR3 nucleotides are TGTGCCAGCGCGGGGGACCCTCATCGGAATCAGCCCCAGCATTTT. It encodes CASAGDPHRNQPQHF.

J is TRBJ1-2 and V is TRBV6-2 or TRBV6-3, with 10 bases lining up with TRBD1. Germline CDR1 is MNHEY and CDR2 is SVGEGT. This CDR3 comprises 14 residues. Trimming took 4 bases from V and 2 from J; bases not matched to a gene: 1. The CDR3 coding sequence is TGTGCCAGCAGTTGGACAGGGGGAAACTATGGCTACACCTTC. Amino acid sequence: CASSWTGGNYGYTF.

In its sample, this clonotype was seen many times. The chain is built from TRBV3-1 and TRBJ2-3, with 15 bases that match TRBD2. After removal of 4 bases from V and 2 bases from J, the junction contained 13 bases not matched to a gene. The CDR3 has 20 residues. In germline, CDR1 is LGHDT, CDR2 YNNKEL (reference sequence). The CDR3 region has the DNA TGTGCCAGCAGCCGATATCAGGGACTAGCGGGAGGAAAGTACACAGATACGCAGTATTTT. Protein: CASSRYQGLAGGKYTDTQYF.